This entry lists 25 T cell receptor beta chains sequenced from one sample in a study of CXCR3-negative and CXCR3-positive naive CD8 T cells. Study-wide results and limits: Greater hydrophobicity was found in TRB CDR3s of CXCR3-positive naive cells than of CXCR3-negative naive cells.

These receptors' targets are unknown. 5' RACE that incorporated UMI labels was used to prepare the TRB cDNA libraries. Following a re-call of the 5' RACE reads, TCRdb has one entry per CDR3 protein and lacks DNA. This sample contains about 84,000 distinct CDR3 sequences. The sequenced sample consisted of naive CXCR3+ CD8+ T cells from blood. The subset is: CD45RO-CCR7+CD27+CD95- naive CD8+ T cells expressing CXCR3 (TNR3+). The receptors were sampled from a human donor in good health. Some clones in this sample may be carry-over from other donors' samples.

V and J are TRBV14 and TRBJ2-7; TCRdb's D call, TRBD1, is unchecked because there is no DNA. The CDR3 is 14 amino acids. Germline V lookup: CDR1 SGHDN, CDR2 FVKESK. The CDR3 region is CASSPPGQTYEQYF.

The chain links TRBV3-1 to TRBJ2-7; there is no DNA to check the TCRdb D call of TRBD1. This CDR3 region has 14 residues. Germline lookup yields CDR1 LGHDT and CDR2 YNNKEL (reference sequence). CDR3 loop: CASSQTGLSYEQYF.

Here the CDR3 reads CASSRDRQNTGELFF. The chain joins TRBV7-6 to TRBJ2-2; TCRdb reports TRBD1, a call that lacks DNA to check it against. The CDR3 covers 15 residues. Per germline, CDR1 SGHVS and CDR2 FNYEAQ.

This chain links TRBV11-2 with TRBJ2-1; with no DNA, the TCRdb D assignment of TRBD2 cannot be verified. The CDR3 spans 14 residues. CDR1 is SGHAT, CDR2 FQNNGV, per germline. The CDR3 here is CASSSQSGYNEQFF.

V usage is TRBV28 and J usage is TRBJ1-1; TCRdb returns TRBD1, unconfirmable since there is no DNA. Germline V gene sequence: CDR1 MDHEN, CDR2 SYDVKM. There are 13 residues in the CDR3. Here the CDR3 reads CASQPPDRELPFF.

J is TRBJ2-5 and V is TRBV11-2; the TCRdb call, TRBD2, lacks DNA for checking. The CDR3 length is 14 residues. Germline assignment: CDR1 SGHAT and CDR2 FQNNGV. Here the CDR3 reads CASSSQPGGETQYF.

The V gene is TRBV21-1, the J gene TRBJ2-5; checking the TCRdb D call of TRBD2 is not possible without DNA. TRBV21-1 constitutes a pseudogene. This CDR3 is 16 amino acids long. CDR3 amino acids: CASSKVRAPGQETQYF.

The chain's CDR3 is CASRLGLEDDTQYF. The chain recombines TRBV28 with TRBJ2-3; without DNA, the TCRdb call of TRBD2 cannot be checked. CDR3 size: 14 residues. Germline assignment: CDR1 MDHEN and CDR2 SYDVKM.

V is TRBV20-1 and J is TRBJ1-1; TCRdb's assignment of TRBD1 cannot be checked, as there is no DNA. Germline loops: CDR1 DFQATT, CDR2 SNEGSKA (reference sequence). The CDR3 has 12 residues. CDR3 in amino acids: CSASDRRTEAFF.

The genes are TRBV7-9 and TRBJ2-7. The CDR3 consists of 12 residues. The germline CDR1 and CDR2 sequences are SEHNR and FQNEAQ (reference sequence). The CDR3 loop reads CASSLDGLEQYF.

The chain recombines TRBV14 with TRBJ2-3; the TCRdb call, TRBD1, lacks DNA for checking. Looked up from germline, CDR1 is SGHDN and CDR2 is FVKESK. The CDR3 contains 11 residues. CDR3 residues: CASGGADTQYF.

CDR3 in amino acids: CASSYSGGDTQYF. The rearrangement joins TRBV6-2 or TRBV6-3 to TRBJ2-3; TCRdb reports TRBD1, a call that lacks DNA to check it against. Germline CDR1 MNHEY, CDR2 SVGEGT. The length of the CDR3 is 13 residues.

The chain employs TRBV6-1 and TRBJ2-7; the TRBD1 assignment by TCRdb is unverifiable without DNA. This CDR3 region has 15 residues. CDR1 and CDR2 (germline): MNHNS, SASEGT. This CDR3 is CASSEEAGAHYEQYF.

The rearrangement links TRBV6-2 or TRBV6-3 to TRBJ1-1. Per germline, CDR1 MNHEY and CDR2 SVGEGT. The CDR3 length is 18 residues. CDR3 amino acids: CASSYSALTAVLDTEAFF.

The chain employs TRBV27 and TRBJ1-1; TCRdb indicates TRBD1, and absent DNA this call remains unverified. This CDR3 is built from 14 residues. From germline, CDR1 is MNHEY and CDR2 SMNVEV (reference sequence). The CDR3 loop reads CASSLGTGGTEAFF.

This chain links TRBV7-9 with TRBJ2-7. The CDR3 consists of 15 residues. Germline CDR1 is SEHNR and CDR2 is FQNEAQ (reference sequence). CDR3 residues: CASSLRGDNSYEQYF.

CDR3 sequence reads: CSARGGTGYGYTF. V is TRBV20-1 and J is TRBJ1-2; lacking DNA, the TRBD1 call made by TCRdb goes unchecked. The germline V gene encodes CDR1 DFQATT and CDR2 SNEGSKA (reference sequence). The CDR3 has 13 residues.

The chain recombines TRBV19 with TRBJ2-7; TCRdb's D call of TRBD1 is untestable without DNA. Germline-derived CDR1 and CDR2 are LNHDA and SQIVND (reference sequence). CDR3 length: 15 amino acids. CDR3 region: CASSISGDSEYEQYF.

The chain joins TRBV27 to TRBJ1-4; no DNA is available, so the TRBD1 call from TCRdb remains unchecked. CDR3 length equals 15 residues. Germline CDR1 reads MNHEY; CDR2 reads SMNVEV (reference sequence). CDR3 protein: CASSVRDGRNEKLFF.

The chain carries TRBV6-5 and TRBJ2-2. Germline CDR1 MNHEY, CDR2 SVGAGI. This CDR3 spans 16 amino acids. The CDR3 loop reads CASSELGSGRTGELFF.

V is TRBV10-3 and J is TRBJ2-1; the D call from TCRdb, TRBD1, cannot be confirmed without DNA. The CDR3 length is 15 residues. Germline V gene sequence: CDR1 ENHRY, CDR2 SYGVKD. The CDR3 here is CAIGGSAGGGNEQFF.

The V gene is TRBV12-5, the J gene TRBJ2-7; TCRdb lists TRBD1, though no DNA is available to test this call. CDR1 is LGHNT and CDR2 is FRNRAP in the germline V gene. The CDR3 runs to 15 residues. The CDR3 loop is CASGPSGQGSYEQYF.

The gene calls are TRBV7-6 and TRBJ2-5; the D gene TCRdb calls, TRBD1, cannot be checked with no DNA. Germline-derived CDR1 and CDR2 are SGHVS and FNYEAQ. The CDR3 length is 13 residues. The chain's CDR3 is CASSYRAEEAQYF.

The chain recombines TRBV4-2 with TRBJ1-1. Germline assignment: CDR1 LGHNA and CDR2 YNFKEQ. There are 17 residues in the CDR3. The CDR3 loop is CASSQYPGEGMNTEAFF.

The CDR3 sequence: CASSPKRDLMGTEAFF. The genes are TRBV18 and TRBJ1-1. Germline-derived CDR1 and CDR2 are KGHSH and LQKENI. The CDR3 loop spans 16 amino acids.